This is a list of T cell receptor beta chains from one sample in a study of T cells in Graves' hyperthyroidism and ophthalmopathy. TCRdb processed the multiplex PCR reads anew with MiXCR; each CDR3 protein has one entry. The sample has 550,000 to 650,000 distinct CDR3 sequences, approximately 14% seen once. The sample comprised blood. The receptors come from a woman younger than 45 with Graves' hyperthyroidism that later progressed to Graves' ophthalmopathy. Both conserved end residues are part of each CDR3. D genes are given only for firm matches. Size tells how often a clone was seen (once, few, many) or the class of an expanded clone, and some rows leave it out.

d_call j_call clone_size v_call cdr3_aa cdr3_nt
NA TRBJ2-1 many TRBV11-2 CASSLLAPGARNEQFF TGTGCCAGCAGCTTATTAGCCCCGGGGGCCCGCAATGAGCAGTTCTTC
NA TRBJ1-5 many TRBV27 CASSLYGGEGNQPQHF TGTGCCAGCAGTTTATATGGAGGGGAAGGCAATCAGCCCCAGCATTTT
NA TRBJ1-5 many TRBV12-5 CASAPGPISNQPQHF TGTGCTAGTGCCCCGGGACCTATTAGCAATCAGCCCCAGCATTTT
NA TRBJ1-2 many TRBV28 CASQAGRDGYTF TGTGCCAGTCAGGCGGGCCGAGATGGCTACACCTTC
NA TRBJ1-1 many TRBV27 CASSSGAPRREAFF TGTGCCAGCAGTTCGGGGGCCCCCCGAAGGGAAGCTTTCTTT
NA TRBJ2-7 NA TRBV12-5 CASGASSYEQYF TGTGCTAGTGGGGCTAGCTCCTACGAGCAGTACTTC
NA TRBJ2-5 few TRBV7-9 CASSLMAGRETQYF TGTGCCAGCAGCTTAATGGCAGGGAGGGAGACCCAGTACTTC
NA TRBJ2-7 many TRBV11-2 CASSPLFGGTYEQYF TGTGCCAGCAGCCCACTGTTTGGCGGCACCTACGAGCAGTACTTC
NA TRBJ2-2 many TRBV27 CASSILSNTNTGELFF TGTGCCAGCAGTATTCTCTCTAATACGAACACCGGGGAGCTGTTTTTT
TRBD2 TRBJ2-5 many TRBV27 CASSSSLAVTQETQYF TGTGCCAGCAGTTCCTCACTAGCGGTAACTCAAGAGACCCAGTACTTC
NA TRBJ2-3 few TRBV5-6 CASSSPWPDTDTQYF TGTGCCAGCAGCTCGCCGTGGCCTGACACAGATACGCAGTATTTT
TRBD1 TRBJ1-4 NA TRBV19 CASSPGGNNEKLFF TGTGCCAGTAGCCCAGGGGGAAATAATGAAAAACTGTTTTTT
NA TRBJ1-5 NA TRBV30 CAWSIWQTGNQPQHF TGTGCCTGGAGTATATGGCAGACCGGTAATCAGCCCCAGCATTTT
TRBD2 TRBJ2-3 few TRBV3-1 CASSPWTSVSTDTQYF TGTGCCAGCAGCCCCTGGACTAGCGTCTCCACAGATACGCAGTATTTT
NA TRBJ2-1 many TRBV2 CASSGTYNEQFF TGTGCCAGCAGTGGAACCTACAATGAGCAGTTCTTC
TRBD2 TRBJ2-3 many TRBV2 CASSKGLAGTDTQYF TGTGCCAGCAGTAAAGGACTAGCGGGAACAGATACGCAGTATTTT
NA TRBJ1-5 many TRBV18 CASSTLPQGSIEPQHF TGTGCCAGCTCAACCCTCCCGCAGGGATCTATAGAGCCCCAGCATTTT
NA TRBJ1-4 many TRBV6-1 CASSRTQATNEKLFF TGTGCCAGCAGTCGGACACAAGCAACTAATGAAAAACTGTTTTTT
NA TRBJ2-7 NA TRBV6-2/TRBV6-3 CASSYSGQRYEQYF TGTGCCAGCAGTTACTCCGGACAACGATACGAGCAGTACTTC
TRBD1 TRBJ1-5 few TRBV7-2 CASSSRQGGDQPQHF TGTGCCAGCAGCTCTAGACAGGGCGGCGATCAGCCCCAGCATTTT
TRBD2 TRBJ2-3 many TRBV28 CASSFSGAGDTQYF TGTGCCAGCAGTTTTAGCGGGGCGGGGGATACGCAGTATTTT
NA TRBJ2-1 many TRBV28 CASSPPYAGEQFF TGTGCCAGCAGTCCCCCCTACGCGGGCGAGCAGTTCTTC
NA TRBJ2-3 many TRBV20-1 CSASFVLGTQYF TGCAGTGCTAGCTTCGTTTTGGGTACGCAGTATTTT
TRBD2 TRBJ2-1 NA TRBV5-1 CASFWTSGYGEQFF TGCGCCAGCTTCTGGACTAGCGGGTATGGAGAGCAGTTCTTC
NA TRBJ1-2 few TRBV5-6 CASTLPSEGLSGYTF TGTGCCAGCACTCTTCCCTCGGAGGGCCTCTCTGGCTACACCTTC
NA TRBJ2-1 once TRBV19 CATEVPRREPYNEQFF TGTGCCACCGAGGTCCCCCGACGGGAACCCTACAATGAGCAGTTCTTC
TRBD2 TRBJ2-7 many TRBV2 CASTPAKSGGFSYEQYF TGTGCCAGCACCCCGGCCAAGAGCGGGGGGTTCTCCTACGAGCAGTACTTC
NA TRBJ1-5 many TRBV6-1 CASSAHPNSNQPQHF TGTGCCAGCAGCGCCCACCCAAATAGCAATCAGCCCCAGCATTTT
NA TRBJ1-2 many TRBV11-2 CASSSGGVGYTF TGTGCCAGCAGCTCGGGGGGGGTTGGCTACACCTTC
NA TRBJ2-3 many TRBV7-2 CASSLAVGDTQYF TGTGCCAGCAGCTTAGCGGTGGGAGATACGCAGTATTTT
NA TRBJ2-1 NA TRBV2 CASRGISHYNEQFF TGTGCCAGCAGGGGCATTTCGCACTACAATGAGCAGTTCTTC
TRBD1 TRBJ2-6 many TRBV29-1 CSVTTAGTGYSGANVLTF TGCAGCGTTACTACCGCCGGGACAGGGTACTCTGGGGCCAACGTCCTGACTTTC
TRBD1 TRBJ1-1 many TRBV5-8 CASSGRTGTTEAFF TGTGCCAGCAGCGGAAGGACAGGGACAACTGAAGCTTTCTTT
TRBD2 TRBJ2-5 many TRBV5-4 CASSPGSGGSLETQYF TGTGCCAGCAGCCCGGGGAGCGGGGGATCCTTGGAGACCCAGTACTTC
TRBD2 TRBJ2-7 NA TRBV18 CASSLGAGVGSDEQYF TGTGCCAGCTCACTGGGAGCGGGAGTCGGGAGCGACGAGCAGTACTTC
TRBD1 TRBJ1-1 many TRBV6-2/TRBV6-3 CASSYSAGTVNTEAFF TGTGCCAGCAGTTACTCAGCCGGGACAGTGAACACTGAAGCTTTCTTT
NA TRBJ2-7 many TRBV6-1 CASRAETTYEQYF TGTGCCAGCCGAGCGGAGACGACTTACGAGCAGTACTTC
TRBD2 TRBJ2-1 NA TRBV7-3 CASSLMRGTSGRAGNEQFF TGTGCCAGCAGCTTAATGAGGGGGACTAGCGGGAGGGCCGGGAATGAGCAGTTCTTC
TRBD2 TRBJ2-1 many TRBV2 CASRGSTTSGRVNEQFF TGTGCCAGCAGGGGGTCGACCACTAGCGGGAGGGTGAATGAGCAGTTCTTC
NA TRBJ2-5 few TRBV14 CASSHRRWETRYF TGTGCCAGCAGCCACAGGCGTTGGGAGACCCGGTACTTC
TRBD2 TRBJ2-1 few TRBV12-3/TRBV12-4 CASRLTSGRNEQFF TGTGCCAGCAGACTGACTAGCGGGAGGAATGAGCAGTTCTTC
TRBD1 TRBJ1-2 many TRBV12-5 CASGYNPGQGYGYTF TGTGCTAGTGGTTACAACCCGGGACAGGGCTATGGCTACACCTTC
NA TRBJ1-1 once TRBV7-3 CASSLATSGTEAFF TGTGCCAGCAGCTTGGCGACAAGCGGCACTGAAGCTTTCTTT
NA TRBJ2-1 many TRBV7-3 CASSLRVDYNEQFF TGTGCCAGCAGCCTGCGGGTTGACTACAATGAGCAGTTCTTC
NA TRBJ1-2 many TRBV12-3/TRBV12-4 CASRSNGGYTF TGTGCCAGCAGGTCGAACGGAGGCTACACCTTC
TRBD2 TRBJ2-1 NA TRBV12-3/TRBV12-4 CASSPQVGGLAYNEQFF TGTGCCAGCAGTCCACAGGTCGGGGGACTAGCCTACAATGAGCAGTTCTTC
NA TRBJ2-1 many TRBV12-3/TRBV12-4 CASSLAAEQFF TGTGCCAGCAGTTTAGCGGCTGAGCAGTTCTTC
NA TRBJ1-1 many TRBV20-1 CSARDFRREMNTEAFF TGCAGTGCTAGAGATTTCAGGCGGGAAATGAACACTGAAGCTTTCTTT
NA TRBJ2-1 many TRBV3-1 CASSQEGYLRGNEQFF TGTGCCAGCAGCCAAGAGGGCTACCTCAGGGGCAATGAGCAGTTCTTC
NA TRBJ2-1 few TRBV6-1 CASRPGLQRISSYNEQFF TGTGCCAGCAGACCGGGACTCCAGAGGATAAGCTCCTACAATGAGCAGTTCTTC
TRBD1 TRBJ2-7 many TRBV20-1 CSASQGETYEQYF TGCAGTGCTAGCCAGGGGGAGACCTACGAGCAGTACTTC
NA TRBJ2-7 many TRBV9 CASSVDPSGDYEQYF TGTGCCAGCAGCGTAGATCCCTCAGGGGACTACGAGCAGTACTTC
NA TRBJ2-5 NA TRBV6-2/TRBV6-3 CASRQRLIQETQYF TGTGCCAGTAGACAGAGACTGATCCAAGAGACCCAGTACTTC
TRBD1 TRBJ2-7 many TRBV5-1 CASSLDESGTVSYEQYF TGCGCCAGCAGCTTGGACGAGTCGGGGACAGTCTCCTACGAGCAGTACTTC
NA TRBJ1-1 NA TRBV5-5 CASSFFSGTEAFF TGTGCCAGCAGCTTTTTCTCGGGCACTGAAGCTTTCTTT